This record looks at one T cell receptor beta chain sequence and its context. These data originate in a study of blood T cell repertoires in COVID-19. TCRdb's copy holds only in-frame clones and misses some; the assay was immunoSEQ multiplex PCR. The repertoire consists of 200,000 to 250,000 clones, with approximately 80% occurring once and the leading ten covering roughly 7%. The CDR3 length is 15 residues. Germline V gene data show CDR1 as SGHRS and CDR2 as YFSETQ. Trimming pared 0 bases from V and 0 bases from J, leaving 10 bases between. Material: peripheral blood. The receptor comes from a woman older than 75 with COVID-19, enrolled during active disease. The rearrangement links TRBV5-1 to TRBJ2-7, with D possibly matching TRBD2 (6 bases). The CDR3 coding sequence is TGCGCCAGCAGCTTGGGCCCGGGGGACTCCTACGAGCAGTACTTC. This translates into CASSLGPGDSYEQYF.